This T cell receptor (beta chain) appears in the sequencing data of a study of CD8+CD57+ T cells in acquired aplastic anemia. The template used for profiling TCR beta VDJ and CDR3 was genomic DNA. Via MiXCR, TCRdb re-called the reads, giving one row per CDR3 protein. The table lists about 170,000 distinct CDR3 sequences, 63% of them singletons. The germline V gene has CDR1 SGHVS and CDR2 FQNEAQ. This CDR3 is 13 amino acids long. Deletions cut 4 bases from V and 3 bases from J, with 8 bases between. This clonotype was counted ten times or more. This chain joins TRBV7-8 and TRBJ2-3; possibly TRBD2 for D (5 bases). The specimen sequenced was sorted CD4+, CD8+, or CD8+CD57+ T cells (not recorded which) from PBMCs. This TCR was sampled from a human donor in good health. CDR3 residues: CASSSSGTDTQYF. The CDR3 nucleotides read TGTGCCAGCAGCTCCTCGGGAACAGATACGCAGTATTTT.